This T cell receptor beta chain was found in a study of blood T cell repertoires in COVID-19. Across the whole study: The analysed material was cDNA or gDNA that came from T cells, B-cell-depleted T cells, or PBMCs.

Original processing methods: By means of reference gene primer amplification, nucleated cell counts were estimated. TCRdb's table, derived via immunoSEQ multiplex PCR, lists solely in-frame clones and lacks some. The DNA was the basis for D and trimming; V, J and clone size are from that table. The sample lists more than 200,000 clones; roughly nine tenths were seen once. The V segment lost 11 bases and the J segment 0 bases; nucleotides outside the gene matches: 6. CDR3 length: 13 residues. Germline V lookup: CDR1 SGHAT, CDR2 FQNNGV. Sequencing input: peripheral blood. The chain is built from TRBV11-2 and TRBJ2-5, with 7 nucleotides matching TRBD2. The clonotype originates from a man in his forties or fifties with acute or convalescent COVID-19. The CDR3 is CAYRRGNQETQYF. The DNA of the CDR3 is TGTGCCTACCGGCGGGGGAACCAAGAGACCCAGTACTTC.